A single sample is the source of the 20 T cell receptor beta chains below, sequenced in a study of cytomegalovirus exposure and HLA in healthy donors. Primers for the PCR totalled 60 Vbeta and 13 Jbeta. Only in-frame clones appear in the TCRdb table, and some are missing; sequencing was by immunoSEQ multiplex PCR. This table holds 68,000 or so clones, around four fifths found once. The sample was PBMCs. These receptors all stem from a woman aged 25 to 39 in good health and CMV-seronegative.

In this sample, this clone turned up once. The chain couples TRBV6-5 to TRBJ1-1; TRBD1 aligns across 8 bases. This CDR3 comprises 15 residues. Losses at the gene ends were 7 bases for V and 0 bases for J; bases not matched to a gene: 7. CDR1 and CDR2 from the germline V gene are MNHEY and SVGAGI. The CDR3 loop reads CASIPDRALNTEAFF. The CDR3 coding sequence is TGTGCCAGCATTCCGGACAGGGCGTTGAACACTGAAGCTTTCTTT.

J is TRBJ2-5 and V is TRBV6-5; TRBD1 is a possible D gene (5 bases). V was clipped by 6 bases and J by 2 bases, with 13 bases between them. CDR3 length equals 14 residues. Per germline, CDR1 MNHEY and CDR2 SVGAGI. CDR3 amino acids: CASSPGAWQETQYF. The CDR3 DNA reads as TGTGCCAGCAGCCCTGGGGCGTGGCAAGAGACCCAGTACTTC.

The J gene is TRBJ1-2, the V gene TRBV25-1, with D possibly matching TRBD1 (5 bases). This CDR3 is 18 amino acids long. Germline CDR1 MGHDK, CDR2 SYGVNS. V was trimmed by 8 bases and J by 0 bases, leaving 25 bases between them. CDR3 residues: CASSRTDMTESTNYGYTF. In DNA, the CDR3 is TGTGCCAGCTCTAGGACCGACATGACAGAATCAACTAACTATGGCTACACCTTC.

A note on this clone: It is likely a read error, because the conserved phenylalanine at the end of the CDR3 is missing. The limits of the CDR3 on the DNA are not certain, so only TCRdb's listed CDR3 is given. This chain joins TRBV5-1 and TRBJ1-5; TRBD1, the table's D call, was not compared with the DNA. Per the germline V gene, CDR1 is SGHRS and CDR2 is YFSETQ. Counting both end residues, the CDR3 totals 13 amino acids. The CDR3 reads CASSFSTGSSESI.

The chain has TRBV4-1 and TRBJ1-2; D remains unclear. The germline CDR1 and CDR2 sequences are MGHRA and YSYEKL. V lost 1 base and J lost 1, with 10 bases in between. This CDR3 is 15 amino acids long. The CDR3 sequence is CASSQGVTGNYGYTF. CDR3 DNA: TGCGCCAGCAGCCAAGGTGTGACGGGTAACTATGGCTACACCTTC.

The chain combines TRBV5-1 with TRBJ1-4; 9 nucleotides agree with TRBD1. The CDR3 totals 14 residues. The germline V gene has CDR1 SGHRS and CDR2 YFSETQ. The J segment lost 5 bases and the V segment lost 4 bases, leaving 3 bases of the junction unmatched. For the CDR3, the DNA is TGCGCCAGCAGCCCGGGACAGGGAAATGAAAAACTGTTTTTT. Its translation is CASSPGQGNEKLFF.

This clone showed up just once. The chain couples TRBV7-9 to TRBJ2-3; D may be TRBD2 (7 bases). CDR3 length: 15 residues. The V end lost 6 bases, the J end lost 4 bases, and 17 bases lay between the germline ends. Looked up from germline, CDR1 is SEHNR and CDR2 is FQNEAQ (reference sequence). CDR3 residues: CASRNGGGSADTQYF. CDR3 bases: TGTGCCAGCAGGAATGGGGGGGGCTCCGCAGATACGCAGTATTTT.

This clone was observed a handful of times. This chain uses TRBV6-1 with TRBJ1-1; unclear D gene. CDR3 length: 14 residues. Per the germline V gene, CDR1 is MNHNS and CDR2 is SASEGT. Deletions cut 4 bases from V and 0 bases from J, with 9 bases between. The CDR3, as DNA: TGTGCCAGCAGTGTTCAGTCAATGAACACTGAAGCTTTCTTT. As protein: CASSVQSMNTEAFF.

The genes are TRBV30 and TRBJ2-2, with 13 bases aligning to TRBD2. J gave up 4 bases and V 1 base, and 9 bases lay outside the gene matches. This CDR3 spans 18 amino acids. Germline CDR1 is GTSNPN and CDR2 is SVGIG (reference sequence). Written as DNA, the CDR3 is TGTGCCTGGAGTGACACACTAGCGGGAGGGTCCCTCACCGGGGAGCTGTTTTTT. It specifies CAWSDTLAGGSLTGELFF.

This clone showed up just once. The chain employs TRBV7-3 and TRBJ1-6; 8 bases agree with TRBD1. V gave up 0 bases and J gave up 10 bases; unmatched junction bases: 5. CDR3 length: 15 residues. CDR1 is SGHTA and CDR2 is FQGTGA in the germline V gene. The DNA of the CDR3 is TGTGCCAGCAGCTTAACGGTTGCAGGGGGCTCACCCCTCCACTTT. Its translation is CASSLTVAGGSPLHF. Variable domain in full (rest from reference TRBV7-3 and TRBJ1-6): GAGVSQTPSNKVTEKGKYVELRCDPISGHTALYWYRQSLGQGPEFLIYFQGTGAADDSGLPNDRFFAVRPEGSVSTLKIQRTERGDSAVYLCASSLTVAGGSPLHFGNGTRLTVT.

The genes are TRBV6-5 and TRBJ2-2, with D hard to call. Deletions cut 6 bases from V and 4 bases from J, with 9 bases between. The CDR3 is made up of 13 amino acids. Germline V gene lookup returns CDR1 MNHEY and CDR2 SVGAGI. For the CDR3, the DNA is TGTGCCAGCAGACCGGGTAGCACCGGGGAGCTGTTTTTT. Translation gives CASRPGSTGELFF.

V gene TRBV30 combines with J gene TRBJ2-4; 10 bases are shared with TRBD2. From germline, CDR1 is GTSNPN and CDR2 SVGIG (reference sequence). Losses at the gene ends were 1 base for V and 10 bases for J; bases not matched to a gene: 4. This CDR3 has 13 residues. CDR3 residues: CAWSASGRGIQYF. The CDR3 DNA reads TGTGCCTGGAGTGCTAGCGGGAGAGGAATTCAGTACTTC.

The chain recombines TRBV4-1 with TRBJ2-5; TRBD2 matches 12 bases. This CDR3 contains 18 residues. The J segment lost 5 bases and the V segment lost 0 bases, leaving 10 bases of the junction unmatched. CDR1 MGHRA and CDR2 YSYEKL come from the germline V gene. In DNA form, the CDR3 reads TGCGCCAGCAGCCAAGATAAGGGGCTAGCGGGGGGGTGGGAGACCCAGTACTTC. Its translation: CASSQDKGLAGGWETQYF.

J is TRBJ1-2 and V is TRBV6-5; D ambiguous. V gave up 0 bases and J gave up 5 bases, with 10 bases separating them. Germline V CDR1 and CDR2: MNHEY, SVGAGI. CDR3 length equals 14 residues. CDR3 nucleotide sequence: TGTGCCAGCAGTTACTCGACGGGAGGTTATGGCTACACCTTC. Protein sequence: CASSYSTGGYGYTF.

The V and J genes are TRBV6-1 and TRBJ2-7; 11 nucleotides agree with TRBD2. V trimming: 7 bases; J trimming: 3 bases; junction bases outside the gene matches: 5. This CDR3 contains 14 residues. Germline values: CDR1 MNHNS, CDR2 SASEGT. The CDR3 region is CASTLTSGVYEQYF. CDR3 DNA sequence: TGTGCCAGCACCCTGACTAGCGGGGTCTACGAGCAGTACTTC.

The chain links TRBV18 to TRBJ1-2; no definite D call. Germline CDR1 and CDR2: KGHSH and LQKENI. The CDR3 contains 14 residues. Trimming took 1 base from V and 3 from J, leaving 9 bases between them. CDR3 DNA sequence: TGTGCCAGCTCACCACAAGAACTGTACTATGGCTACACCTTC. Residues: CASSPQELYYGYTF.

The chain links TRBV21-1 to TRBJ2-1; the table calls TRBD2, which could not be checked here. TRBV21-1 is listed as a pseudogene. The CDR3 has 15 residues. In DNA form, the CDR3 reads TGTGCCAGCAGCTCTCCGTCCATACTAGCGGGGAAGCAGTTCTTC. It translates to CASSSPSILAGKQFF.

The chain couples TRBV7-9 to TRBJ1-1, with D uncertain. V shed 0 bases and J shed 7 bases, with 6 bases lying between them. This CDR3 is 12 amino acids long. The germline CDR1 and CDR2 sequences are SEHNR and FQNEAQ (reference sequence). The CDR3 DNA follows: TGTGCCAGCAGCTTAGCGCAACTTGAAGCTTTCTTT. Its translation is CASSLAQLEAFF.

To note about this clone: The sample holds other DNA sequences that translate to the same CDR3. The chain uses TRBV6-5 and TRBJ1-1; 9 nucleotides agree with TRBD1. CDR1 and CDR2 (germline): MNHEY, SVGAGI. There are 14 residues in the CDR3. J lost 0 bases, V lost 5 bases, and 1 base had no gene match. The CDR3 is CASSNRGLNTEAFF. The CDR3 DNA sequence: TGTGCCAGCAGTAACAGGGGGCTGAACACTGAAGCTTTCTTT.

The V call is TRBV6-5, the J call TRBJ2-3; 8 bases are a match to TRBD1. This CDR3 comprises 13 residues. V lost 6 bases, J lost 2 bases, and 1 base stayed unmatched. Germline CDR1 reads MNHEY; CDR2 reads SVGAGI. CDR3 in DNA: TGTGCCAGCAGGGACAGGGTCACAGATACGCAGTATTTT. Translating gives CASRDRVTDTQYF.